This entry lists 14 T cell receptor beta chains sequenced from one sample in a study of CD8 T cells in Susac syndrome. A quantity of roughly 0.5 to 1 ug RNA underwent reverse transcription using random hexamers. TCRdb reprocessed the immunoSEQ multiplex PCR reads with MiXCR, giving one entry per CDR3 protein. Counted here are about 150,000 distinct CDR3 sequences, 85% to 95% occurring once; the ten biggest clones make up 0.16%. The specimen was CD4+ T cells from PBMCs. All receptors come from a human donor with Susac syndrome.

Here the CDR3 DNA reads TGTGCCAGCTCACCAGTCCACAATTCTAATCAGCCCCAGCATTTT. This codes for CASSPVHNSNQPQHF. J is TRBJ1-5 and V is TRBV18; D is undetermined. Germline values: CDR1 KGHSH, CDR2 LQKENI. V lost 2 bases and J 4 bases, leaving 12 bases between the germline ends. CDR3 length: 15 residues. The full variable domain, rest sourced from reference TRBV18 and TRBJ1-5, is NAGVMQNPRHLVRRRGQEARLRCSPMKGHSHVYWYRQLPEEGLKFMVYLQKENIIDESGMPKERFSAEFPKEGPSILRIQQVVRGDSAAYFCASSPVHNSNQPQHFGDGTRLSIL.

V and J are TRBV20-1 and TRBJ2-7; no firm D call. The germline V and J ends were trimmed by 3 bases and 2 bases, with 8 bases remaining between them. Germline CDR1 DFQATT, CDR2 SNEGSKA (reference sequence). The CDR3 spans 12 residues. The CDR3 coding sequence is TGCAGTGCTAGGCGGCAGCCCTACGAGCAGTACTTC. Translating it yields CSARRQPYEQYF.

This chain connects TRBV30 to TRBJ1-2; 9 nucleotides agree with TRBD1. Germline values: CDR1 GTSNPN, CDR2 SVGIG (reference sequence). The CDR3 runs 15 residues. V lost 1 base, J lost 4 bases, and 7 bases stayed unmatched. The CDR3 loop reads CAWSDGQGFIYGYTF. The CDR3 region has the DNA TGTGCCTGGAGTGATGGACAGGGGTTTATCTATGGCTACACCTTC.

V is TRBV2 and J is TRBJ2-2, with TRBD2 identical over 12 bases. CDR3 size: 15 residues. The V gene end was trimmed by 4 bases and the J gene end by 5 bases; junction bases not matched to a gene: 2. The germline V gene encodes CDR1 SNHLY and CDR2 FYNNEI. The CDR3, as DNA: TGTGCCAGCAGTGTGACTAGCGGGGGAACCGGGGAGCTGTTTTTT. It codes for CASSVTSGGTGELFF.

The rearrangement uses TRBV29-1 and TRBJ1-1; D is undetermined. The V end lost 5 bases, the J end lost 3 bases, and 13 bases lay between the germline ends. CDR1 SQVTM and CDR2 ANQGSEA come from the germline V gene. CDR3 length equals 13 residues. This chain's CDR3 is CSVQQQVDTEAFF. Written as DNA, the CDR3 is TGCAGCGTTCAACAGCAGGTAGACACTGAAGCTTTCTTT.

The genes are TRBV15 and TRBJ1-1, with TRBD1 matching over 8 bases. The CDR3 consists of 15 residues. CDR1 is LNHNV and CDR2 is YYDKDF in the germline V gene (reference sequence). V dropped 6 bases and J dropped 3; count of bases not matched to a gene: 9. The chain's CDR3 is CATRKMTGVDTEAFF. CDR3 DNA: TGTGCCACCAGGAAAATGACAGGGGTTGACACTGAAGCTTTCTTT.

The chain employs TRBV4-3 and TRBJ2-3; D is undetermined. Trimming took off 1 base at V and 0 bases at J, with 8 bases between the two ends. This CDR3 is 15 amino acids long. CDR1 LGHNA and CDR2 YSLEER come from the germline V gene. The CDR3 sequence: CASSQGPRSTDTQYF. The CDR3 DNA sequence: TGCGCCAGCAGCCAAGGGCCACGTAGCACAGATACGCAGTATTTT.

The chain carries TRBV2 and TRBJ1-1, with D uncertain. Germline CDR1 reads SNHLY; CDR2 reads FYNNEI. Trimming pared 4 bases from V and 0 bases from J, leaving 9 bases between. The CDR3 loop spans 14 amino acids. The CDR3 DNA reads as TGTGCCAGCAGTGTAATGGTCCTGAACACTGAAGCTTTCTTT. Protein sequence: CASSVMVLNTEAFF. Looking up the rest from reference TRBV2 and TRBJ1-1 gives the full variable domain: EPEVTQTPSHQVTQMGQEVILRCVPISNHLYFYWYRQILGQKVEFLVSFYNNEISEKSEIFDDQFSVERPDGSNFTLKIRSTKLEDSAMYFCASSVMVLNTEAFFGQGTRLTVV.

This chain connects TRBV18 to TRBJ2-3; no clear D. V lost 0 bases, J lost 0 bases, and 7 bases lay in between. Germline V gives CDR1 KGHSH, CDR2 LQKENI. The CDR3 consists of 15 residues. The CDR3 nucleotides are TGTGCCAGCTCACCACCGAGGTCGAGCACAGATACGCAGTATTTT. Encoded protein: CASSPPRSSTDTQYF.

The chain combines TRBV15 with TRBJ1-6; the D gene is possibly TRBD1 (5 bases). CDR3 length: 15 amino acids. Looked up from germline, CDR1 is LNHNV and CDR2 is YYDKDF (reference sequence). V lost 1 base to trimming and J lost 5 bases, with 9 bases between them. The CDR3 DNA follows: TGTGCCACCAGCAGAGGGTCCAGGGATAATTCACCCCTCCACTTT. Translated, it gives CATSRGSRDNSPLHF.

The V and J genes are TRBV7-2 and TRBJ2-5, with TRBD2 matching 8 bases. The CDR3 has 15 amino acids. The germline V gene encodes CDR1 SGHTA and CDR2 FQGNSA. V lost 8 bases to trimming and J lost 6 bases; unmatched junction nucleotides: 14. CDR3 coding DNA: TGTGCCAGCCGACGCACGCGGGGGGTTGAAAAGACCCAGTACTTC. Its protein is CASRRTRGVEKTQYF.

The CDR3 reads CSARRGRDTEAFF. In DNA form, the CDR3 reads TGCAGTGCTAGACGGGGGCGGGACACTGAAGCTTTCTTT. The chain carries TRBV20-1 and TRBJ1-1, with a possible D match to TRBD1 (6 bases). V lost 2 bases and J lost 3, with 10 bases in between. The CDR3 loop spans 13 amino acids. CDR1 and CDR2 (germline): DFQATT, SNEGSKA (reference sequence).

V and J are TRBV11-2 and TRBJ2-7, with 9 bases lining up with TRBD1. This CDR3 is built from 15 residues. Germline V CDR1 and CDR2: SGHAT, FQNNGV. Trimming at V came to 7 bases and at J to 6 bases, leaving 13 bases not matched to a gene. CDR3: CASIQLAGQGTEQYF. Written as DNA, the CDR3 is TGTGCCAGCATCCAACTGGCGGGACAGGGCACCGAGCAGTACTTC.

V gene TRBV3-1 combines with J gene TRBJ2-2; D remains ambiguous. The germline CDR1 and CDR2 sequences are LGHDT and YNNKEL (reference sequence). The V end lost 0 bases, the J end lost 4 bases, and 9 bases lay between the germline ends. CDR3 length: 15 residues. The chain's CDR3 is CASSQDPGSTGELFF. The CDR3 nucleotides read TGTGCCAGCAGCCAAGATCCGGGTAGCACCGGGGAGCTGTTTTTT.